This TCR beta chain originates from a study of identical twins. Whole-study findings and limits: Among monozygotic twins, out-of-frame TCR alpha sharing exceeded what models predicted. Alpha sequences that were out-of-frame and twin-shared showed an excess of low generation probability.

This clonotype was counted only a few times. Its antigen remains unknown. Template switching introduced a universal primer site, and the cDNA bore unique molecular identifiers. A single record per CDR3 protein comes from TCRdb applying MiXCR to the 5' RACE reads. This table holds about 900,000 distinct CDR3 sequences, over 9% found once. Trimming took off 4 bases at V and 4 bases at J, with 14 bases between the two ends. Germline V gene lookup returns CDR1 SGDLS and CDR2 YYNGEE. The CDR3 sequence is 14 residues long. This sample also belongs to another study, concerning yellow fever vaccine responses in identical twins. Turning to that study: Reportedly, twins' vaccine T cell responses looked partly convergent and partly personalized.

Specimen: PBMCs. V gene TRBV9 combines with J gene TRBJ2-5, with D uncertain. The sequence came from a woman aged 18 to 35 in good health. The DNA for the CDR3 is TGTGCCAGCAGCCAGGAGCAAGCTTCAGAGACCCAGTACTTC. Translating gives CASSQEQASETQYF.